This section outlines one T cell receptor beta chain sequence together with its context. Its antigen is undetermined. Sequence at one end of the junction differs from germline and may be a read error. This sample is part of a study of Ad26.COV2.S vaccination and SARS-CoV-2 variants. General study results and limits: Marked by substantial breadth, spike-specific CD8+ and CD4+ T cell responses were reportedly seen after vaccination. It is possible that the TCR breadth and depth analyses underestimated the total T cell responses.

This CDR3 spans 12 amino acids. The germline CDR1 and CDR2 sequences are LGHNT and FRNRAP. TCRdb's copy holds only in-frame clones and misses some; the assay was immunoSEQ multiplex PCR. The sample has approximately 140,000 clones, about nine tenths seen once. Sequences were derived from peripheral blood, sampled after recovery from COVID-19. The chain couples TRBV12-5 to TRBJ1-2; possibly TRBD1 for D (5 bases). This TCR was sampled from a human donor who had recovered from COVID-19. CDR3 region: CASGLPGRGKAF. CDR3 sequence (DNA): TGTGCTAGTGGTTTGCCAGGACGGGGGAAGGCCTTC.